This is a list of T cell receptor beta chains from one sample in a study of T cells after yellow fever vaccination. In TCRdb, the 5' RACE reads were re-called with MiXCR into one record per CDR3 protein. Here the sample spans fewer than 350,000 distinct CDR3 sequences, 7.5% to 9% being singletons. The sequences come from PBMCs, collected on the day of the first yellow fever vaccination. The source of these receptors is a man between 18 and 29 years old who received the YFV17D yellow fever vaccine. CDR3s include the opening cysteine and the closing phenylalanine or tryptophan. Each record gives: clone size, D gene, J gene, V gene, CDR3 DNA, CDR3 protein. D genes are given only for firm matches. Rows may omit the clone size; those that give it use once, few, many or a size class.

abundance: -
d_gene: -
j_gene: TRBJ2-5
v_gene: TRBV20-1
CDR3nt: TGCAGTGCTAGAGCGGTCACAGCAGGAAGGGCTAGGGAGACCCAGTACTTC
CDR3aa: CSARAVTAGRARETQYF

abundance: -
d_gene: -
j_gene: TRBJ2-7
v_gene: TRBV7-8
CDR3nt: TGTGCCAGCAGCTTAGTGGGGGGCCCCTCCTACGAGCAGTACTTC
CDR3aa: CASSLVGGPSYEQYF

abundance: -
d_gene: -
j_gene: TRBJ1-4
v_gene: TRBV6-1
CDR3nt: TGTGCCAGCAGTGAAACAAGAACTAATGAAAAACTGTTTTTT
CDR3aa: CASSETRTNEKLFF

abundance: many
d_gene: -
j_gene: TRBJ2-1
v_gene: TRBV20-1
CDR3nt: TGCAGTGCTAGGGATGGGGGAGCTCAGGATGAGCAGTTCTTC
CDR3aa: CSARDGGAQDEQFF

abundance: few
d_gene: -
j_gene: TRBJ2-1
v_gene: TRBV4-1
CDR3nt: TGCGCCAGCAGCCAAGCCTCCTACAATGAGCAGTTCTTC
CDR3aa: CASSQASYNEQFF

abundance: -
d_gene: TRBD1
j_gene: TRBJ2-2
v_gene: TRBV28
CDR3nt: TGTGCCAGCAGTTTGGGGGAGACAGGGGGGACCGGGGAGCTGTTTTTT
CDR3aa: CASSLGETGGTGELFF

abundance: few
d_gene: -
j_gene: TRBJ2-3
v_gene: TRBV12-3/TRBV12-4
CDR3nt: TGTGCCAGCAGCAATTCAAAACAGGTTTTACTGACAGATACGCAGTATTTT
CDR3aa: CASSNSKQVLLTDTQYF

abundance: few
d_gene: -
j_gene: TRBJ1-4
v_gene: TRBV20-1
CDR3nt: TGCAGTGCTCCCCGGGGGTTGAATGAAAAACTGTTTTTT
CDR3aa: CSAPRGLNEKLFF

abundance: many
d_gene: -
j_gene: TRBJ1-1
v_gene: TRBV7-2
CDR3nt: TGTGCCAGCAGCTTTGGCAGCCTGAACACTGAAGCTTTCTTT
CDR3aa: CASSFGSLNTEAFF

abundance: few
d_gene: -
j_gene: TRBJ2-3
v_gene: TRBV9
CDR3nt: TGTGCCAGCAGCGTAGAAAGGGGTACAGATACGCAGTATTTT
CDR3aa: CASSVERGTDTQYF

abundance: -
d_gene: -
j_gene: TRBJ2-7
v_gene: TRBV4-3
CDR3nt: TGCGCCAGCAGCCACCACATCTACGAGCAGTACTTC
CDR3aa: CASSHHIYEQYF

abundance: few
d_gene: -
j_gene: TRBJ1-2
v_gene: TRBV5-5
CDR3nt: TGTGCCAGCAGCCGGGACACAGCTAACTATGGCTACACCTTC
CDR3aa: CASSRDTANYGYTF

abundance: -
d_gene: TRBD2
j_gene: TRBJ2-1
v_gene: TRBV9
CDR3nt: TGTGCCAGCAGCTCCGGACTAAGACTAGCGGGGGACAATGAGCAGTTCTTC
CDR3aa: CASSSGLRLAGDNEQFF

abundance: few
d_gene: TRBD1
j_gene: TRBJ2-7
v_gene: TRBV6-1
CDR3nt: TGTGCCAGCAGTGGACCGGGACAGGGACACTACGAGCAGTACTTC
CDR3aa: CASSGPGQGHYEQYF

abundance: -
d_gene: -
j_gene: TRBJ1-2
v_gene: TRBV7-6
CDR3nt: TGTGCCAGCAGCTTAGAACCCCTGGGCGGCTACACCTTC
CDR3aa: CASSLEPLGGYTF

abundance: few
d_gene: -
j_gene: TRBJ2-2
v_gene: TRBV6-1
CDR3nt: TGTGCCAGCAGACCGGACCTCCAGGGCACCGGGGAGCTGTTTTTT
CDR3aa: CASRPDLQGTGELFF

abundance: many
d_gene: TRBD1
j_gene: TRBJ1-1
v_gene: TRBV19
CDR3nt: TGTGCCAGTAGTATCTCCGGACAGGGTTTTACTGAAGCTTTCTTT
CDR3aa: CASSISGQGFTEAFF

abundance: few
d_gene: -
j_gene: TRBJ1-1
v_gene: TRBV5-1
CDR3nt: TGCGCCAGCAAGGGGGGCGGGGTGGACACTGAAGCTTTCTTT
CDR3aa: CASKGGGVDTEAFF

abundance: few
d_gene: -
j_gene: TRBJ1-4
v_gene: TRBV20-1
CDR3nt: TGCAGTGCTCGGTCCCCCCAAACAACTAATGAAAAACTGTTTTTT
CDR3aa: CSARSPQTTNEKLFF

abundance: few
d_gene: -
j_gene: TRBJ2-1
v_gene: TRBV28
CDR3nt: TGTGCCAGCAGAGGTTCGCGGAACAATGAGCAGTTCTTC
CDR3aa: CASRGSRNNEQFF

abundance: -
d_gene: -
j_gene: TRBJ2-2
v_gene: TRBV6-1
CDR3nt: TGTGCCAGCAGTGTTGTCAGGGATCCCGGGGAGCTGTTTTTT
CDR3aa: CASSVVRDPGELFF

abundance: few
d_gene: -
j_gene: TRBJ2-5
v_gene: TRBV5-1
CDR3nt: TGCGCCAGCAGCTTGTGGGGCCAGACTAGGACTTCGGAGACCCAGTACTTC
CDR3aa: CASSLWGQTRTSETQYF

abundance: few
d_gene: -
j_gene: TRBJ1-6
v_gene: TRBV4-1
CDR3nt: TGCGCCAGCAGCCAAGAGGTCAGGGACGGGTCACCCCTCCACTTT
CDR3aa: CASSQEVRDGSPLHF

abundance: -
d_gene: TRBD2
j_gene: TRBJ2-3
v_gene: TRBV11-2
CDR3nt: TGTGCCAGCAGCTTAGAGGCGAAGCGGGGGATTTCTCGCACAGATACGCAGTATTTT
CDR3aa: CASSLEAKRGISRTDTQYF